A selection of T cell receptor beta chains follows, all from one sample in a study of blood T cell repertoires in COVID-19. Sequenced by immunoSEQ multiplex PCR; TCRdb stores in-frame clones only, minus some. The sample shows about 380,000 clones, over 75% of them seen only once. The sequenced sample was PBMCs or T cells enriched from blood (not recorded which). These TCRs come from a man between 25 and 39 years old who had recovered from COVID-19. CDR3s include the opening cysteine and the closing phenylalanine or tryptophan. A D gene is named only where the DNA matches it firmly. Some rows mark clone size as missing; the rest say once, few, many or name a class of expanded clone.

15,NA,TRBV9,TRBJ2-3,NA,CASSVKRASTDTQYF,TGTGCCAGCAGCGTTAAGCGGGCGAGCACAGATACGCAGTATTTT
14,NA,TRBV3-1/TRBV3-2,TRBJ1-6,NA,CASSQGQANSPLHF,TGTGCCAGCAGCCAAGGACAGGCTAATTCACCCCTCCACTTT
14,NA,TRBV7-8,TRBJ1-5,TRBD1,CASSSDRGNQPQHF,TGTGCCAGCAGCTCCGACAGGGGAAATCAGCCCCAGCATTTT
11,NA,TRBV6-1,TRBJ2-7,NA,CASSEWPEQYF,TGTGCCAGCAGTGAATGGCCCGAGCAGTACTTC
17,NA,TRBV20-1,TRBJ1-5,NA,CSASVADIWGSNQPQHF,TGCAGTGCTAGTGTGGCGGACATATGGGGTAGCAATCAGCCCCAGCATTTT
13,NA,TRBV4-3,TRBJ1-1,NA,CASSRDLNTEAFF,TGCGCCAGCAGCCGAGACTTGAACACTGAAGCTTTCTTT
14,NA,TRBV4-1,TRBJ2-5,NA,CASSQKGGEETQYF,TGCGCCAGCAGCCAAAAAGGGGGGGAAGAGACCCAGTACTTC
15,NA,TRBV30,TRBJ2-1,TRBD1,CAWSAGTGSYNEQFF,TGTGCCTGGAGCGCGGGGACAGGCTCCTACAATGAGCAGTTCTTC
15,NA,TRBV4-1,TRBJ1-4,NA,CASSHQQPYNEKLFF,TGCGCCAGCAGCCACCAACAACCTTATAATGAAAAACTGTTTTTT
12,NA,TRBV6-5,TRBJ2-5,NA,CASSYQGAAQYF,TGTGCCAGCAGTTACCAAGGGGCGGCCCAGTACTTC
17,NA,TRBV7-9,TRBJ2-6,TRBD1,CASSVDRGSSGANVLTF,TGTGCCAGCAGCGTGGACAGGGGTTCCTCTGGGGCCAACGTCCTGACTTTC
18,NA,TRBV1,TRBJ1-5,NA,CTSSQDLGTGTCNQPQHF,TGCACCAGCAGCCAAGACCTGGGGACAGGGACCTGCAATCAGCCCCAGCATTTT
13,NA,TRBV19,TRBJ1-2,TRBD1,CASTRDRSYGYTF,TGTGCCAGTACCAGGGACAGGTCCTATGGCTACACCTTC
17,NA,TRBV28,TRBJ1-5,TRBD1,CASSLGWATGVNQPQHF,TGTGCCAGCAGTTTAGGATGGGCGACAGGGGTTAATCAGCCCCAGCATTTT
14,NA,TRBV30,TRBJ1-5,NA,CAWNPRNSNQPQHF,TGTGCCTGGAACCCCAGGAATAGCAATCAGCCCCAGCATTTT
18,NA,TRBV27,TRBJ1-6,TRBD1,CASSSPRTGSSYNSPLHF,TGTGCCAGCAGTTCGCCCCGGACAGGGAGTTCCTATAATTCACCCCTCCACTTT
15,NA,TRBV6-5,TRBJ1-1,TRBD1,CASRDLDRGGTEAFF,TGTGCCAGCCGCGACCTTGACAGGGGTGGAACTGAAGCTTTCTTT
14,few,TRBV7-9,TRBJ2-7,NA,CASSSFGKGDEQYF,TGTGCCAGCAGCTCCTTCGGGAAGGGCGACGAGCAGTACTTC
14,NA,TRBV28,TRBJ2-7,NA,CASSLSGHTYEQYF,TGTGCCAGCAGTTTATCGGGACACACCTACGAGCAGTACTTC
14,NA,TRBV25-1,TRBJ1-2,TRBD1,CASSVGTAYYGYTF,TGTGCCAGCAGTGTAGGGACAGCATACTATGGCTACACCTTC
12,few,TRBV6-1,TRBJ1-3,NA,CASSETLDTIYF,TGTGCCAGCAGTGAGACCCTAGACACCATATATTTT
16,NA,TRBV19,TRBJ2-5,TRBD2,CASSSSASGGLKTQYF,TGTGCCAGTAGTTCCTCGGCTAGCGGGGGGCTAAAGACCCAGTACTTC
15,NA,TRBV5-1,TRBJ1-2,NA,CASSLGGQANYGYTF,TGCGCCAGCAGCTTGGGGGGCCAAGCTAACTATGGCTACACCTTC
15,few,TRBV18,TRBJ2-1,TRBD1,CASSSGTGMINEQFF,TGTGCCAGCTCCTCCGGGACAGGGATGATTAATGAGCAGTTCTTC
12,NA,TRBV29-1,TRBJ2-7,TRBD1,CSVERTGQEQYF,TGCAGCGTTGAACGGACAGGTCAGGAGCAGTACTTC
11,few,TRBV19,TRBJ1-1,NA,CASSMGGPAFF,TGTGCCAGTAGTATGGGGGGGCCTGCGTTCTTT
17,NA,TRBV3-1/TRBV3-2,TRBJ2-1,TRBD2,CASSPRGTSGGDNEQFF,TGTGCCAGCAGCCCACGCGGGACTAGCGGGGGGGACAATGAGCAGTTCTTC
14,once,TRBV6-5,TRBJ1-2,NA,CASTGRGFSYGYTF,TGTGCCAGCACGGGCAGGGGATTTAGCTATGGCTACACCTTC
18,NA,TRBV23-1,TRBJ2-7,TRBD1,CASSQSDYRDRVGYEQYF,TGCGCCAGCAGTCAATCAGATTACCGGGACAGGGTCGGATACGAGCAGTACTTC
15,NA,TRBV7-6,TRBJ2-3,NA,CASSQLGHNTDTQYF,TGTGCCAGCAGCCAACTGGGACACAACACAGATACGCAGTATTTT
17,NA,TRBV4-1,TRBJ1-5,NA,CASSQDRTEYSNQPQHF,TGCGCCAGCAGCCAAGACAGGACAGAGTATAGCAATCAGCCCCAGCATTTT
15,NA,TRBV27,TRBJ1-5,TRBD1,CASSRTGESNQPQHF,TGTGCCAGCAGCCGGACAGGGGAAAGCAATCAGCCCCAGCATTTT
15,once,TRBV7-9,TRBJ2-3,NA,CASSLRTASTDTQYF,TGTGCCAGCAGCTTAAGGACAGCCAGCACAGATACGCAGTATTTT
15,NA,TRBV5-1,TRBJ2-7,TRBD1,CASSLGGTGSYEQYF,TGCGCCAGCAGCTTGGGTGGGACAGGGTCTTACGAGCAGTACTTC
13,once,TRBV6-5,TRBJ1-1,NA,CASRSSGNTEAFF,TGTGCCAGCAGAAGCTCAGGTAACACTGAAGCTTTCTTT
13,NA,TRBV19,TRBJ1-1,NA,CASSSGPVTEAFF,TGTGCCAGTAGTAGTGGGCCCGTGACTGAAGCTTTCTTT
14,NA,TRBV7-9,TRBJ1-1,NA,CASSLVSMNTEAFF,TGTGCCAGCAGCTTAGTCAGTATGAACACTGAAGCTTTCTTT
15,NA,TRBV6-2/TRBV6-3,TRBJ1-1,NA,CASSYSQGSDTEAFF,TGTGCCAGCAGTTACTCCCAGGGGAGCGACACTGAAGCTTTCTTT
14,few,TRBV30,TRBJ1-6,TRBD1,CAFQGAARHSPLHF,TGTGCCTTTCAGGGGGCAGCAAGACATTCACCCCTCCACTTT
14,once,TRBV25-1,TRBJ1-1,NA,CASSEWRDATEAFF,TGTGCCAGCAGTGAATGGAGGGACGCCACTGAAGCTTTCTTT
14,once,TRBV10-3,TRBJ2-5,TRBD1,CAIGDRERQETQYF,TGTGCCATCGGGGACAGGGAAAGGCAAGAGACCCAGTACTTC